This TCR beta chain is drawn from a study of beta chain features in type 1 diabetes. Looking at the study overall: Summed over all samples, the examined sorted cells came to roughly 110 million.

Markers CD45RO/CCR7/CD25/CD127/CD95/CD27 served to sort CD4+ naive, central memory, regulatory and stem cell-like memory cells. Worth noting for this clone: The antigen is undetermined.

Expressed TCRB transcripts were sequenced after all isolated RNA was converted to cDNA. Libraries were prepared by immunoSEQ multiplex PCR; TCRdb keeps only in-frame clonotypes and omits some of them. The data show approximately 380,000 clones, about 14% seen once. Germline V gene lookup returns CDR1 SQVTM and CDR2 ANQGSEA. The CDR3 is made up of 14 amino acids. V was clipped by 6 bases and J by 4 bases; unmatched bases: 7. Findings of the study overall: Healthy donors had naive, central memory and Treg TCRB repertoires that appeared less similar than those seen among patients. More deletions and fewer insertions at VDJ junctions were seen in type 1 diabetes patients.

The source of this sequence is a woman younger than 30 in good health. This chain links TRBV29-1 with TRBJ2-3; 10 positions agree with TRBD2. The sequencing sample was made of naive CD4+ T cells from blood. The CDR3 DNA follows: TGCAGCGTGAAGCGGGAGGGCCTTGCAGATACGCAGTATTTT. Its translation: CSVKREGLADTQYF.